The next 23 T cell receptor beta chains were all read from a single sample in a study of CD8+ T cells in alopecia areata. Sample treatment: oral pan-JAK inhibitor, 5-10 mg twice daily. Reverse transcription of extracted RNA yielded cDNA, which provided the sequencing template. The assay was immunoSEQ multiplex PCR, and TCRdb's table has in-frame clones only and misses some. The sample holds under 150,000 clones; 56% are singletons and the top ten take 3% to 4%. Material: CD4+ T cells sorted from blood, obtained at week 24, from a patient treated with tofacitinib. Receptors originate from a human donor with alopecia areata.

The CDR3 DNA is TGTGCCTGGAGTCTGGGGACAGGGGCTGGGGCCAACGTCCTGACTTTC. Translated: CAWSLGTGAGANVLTF. This rearrangement joins TRBV30 to TRBJ2-6; 10 nucleotides line up with TRBD1. The CDR3 has 16 residues. J gave up 2 bases and V 2 bases, and 3 bases lay outside the gene matches. CDR1 is GTSNPN, CDR2 SVGIG, per germline (reference sequence).

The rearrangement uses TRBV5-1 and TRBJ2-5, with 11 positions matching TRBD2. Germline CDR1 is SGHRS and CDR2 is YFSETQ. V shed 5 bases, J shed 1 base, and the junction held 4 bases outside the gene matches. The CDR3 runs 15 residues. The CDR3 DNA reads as TGCGCCAGCAGTCCTACTAGCGGGGGCCAAGAGACCCAGTACTTC. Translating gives CASSPTSGGQETQYF.

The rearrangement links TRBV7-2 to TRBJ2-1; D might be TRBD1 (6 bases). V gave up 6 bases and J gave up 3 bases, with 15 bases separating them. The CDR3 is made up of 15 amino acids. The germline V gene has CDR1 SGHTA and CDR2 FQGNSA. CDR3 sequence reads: CASRPVQGNYNEQFF. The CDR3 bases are TGTGCCAGCAGGCCAGTCCAGGGGAACTACAATGAGCAGTTCTTC. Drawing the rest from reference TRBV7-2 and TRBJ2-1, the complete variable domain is GAGVSQSPSNKVTEKGKDVELRCDPISGHTALYWYRQSLGQGLEFLIYFQGNSAPDKSGLPSDRFSAERTGGSVSTLTIQRTQQEDSAVYLCASRPVQGNYNEQFFGPGTRLTVL.

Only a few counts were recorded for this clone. As DNA, the CDR3 is TGCAGCGTTGAACGGCAGGGGCATAACTATGGCTACACCTTC. It is translated as CSVERQGHNYGYTF. This sequence joins TRBV29-1 and TRBJ1-2, with a possible D match to TRBD1 (6 bases). The ends were cut back, 2 bases at V and 1 base at J, with 11 bases in the middle. This CDR3 region has 14 residues. Germline assignment: CDR1 SQVTM and CDR2 ANQGSEA.

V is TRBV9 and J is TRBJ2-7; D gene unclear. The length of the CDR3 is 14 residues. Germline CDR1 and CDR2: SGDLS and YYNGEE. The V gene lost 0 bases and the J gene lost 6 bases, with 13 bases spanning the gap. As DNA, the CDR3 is TGTGCCAGCAGCGTAGAGCAGTTTACCTCCGAGCAGTACTTC. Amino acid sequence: CASSVEQFTSEQYF. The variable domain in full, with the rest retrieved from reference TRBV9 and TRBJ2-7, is DSGVTQTPKHLITATGQRVTLRCSPRSGDLSVYWYQQSLDQGLQFLIQYYNGEERAKGNILERFSAQQFPDLHSELNLSSLELGDSALYFCASSVEQFTSEQYFGPGTRLTVT.

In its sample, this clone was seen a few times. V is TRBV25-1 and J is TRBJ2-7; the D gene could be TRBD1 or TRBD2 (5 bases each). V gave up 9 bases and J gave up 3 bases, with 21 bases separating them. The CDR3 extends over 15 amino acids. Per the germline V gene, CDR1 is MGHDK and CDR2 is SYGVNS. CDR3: CASHLKGDSFYEQYF. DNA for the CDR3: TGTGCCAGTCACCTCAAGGGAGACAGTTTCTACGAGCAGTACTTC.

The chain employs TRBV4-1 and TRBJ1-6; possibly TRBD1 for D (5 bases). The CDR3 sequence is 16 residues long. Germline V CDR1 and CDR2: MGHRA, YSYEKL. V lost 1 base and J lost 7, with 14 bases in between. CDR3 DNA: TGCGCCAGCAGCCAAGGCAGGGTCCCGGGGAATTCACCCCTCCACTTT. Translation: CASSQGRVPGNSPLHF.

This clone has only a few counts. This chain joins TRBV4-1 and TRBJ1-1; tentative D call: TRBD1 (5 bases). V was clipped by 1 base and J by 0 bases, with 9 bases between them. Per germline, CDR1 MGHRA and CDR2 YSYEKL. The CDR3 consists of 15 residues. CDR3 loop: CASSQAWGLNTEAFF. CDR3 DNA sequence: TGCGCCAGCAGCCAAGCCTGGGGACTGAACACTGAAGCTTTCTTT.

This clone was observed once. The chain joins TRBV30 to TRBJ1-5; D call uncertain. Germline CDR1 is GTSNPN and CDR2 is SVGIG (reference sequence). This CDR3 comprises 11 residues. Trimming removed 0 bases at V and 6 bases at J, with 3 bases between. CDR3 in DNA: TGTGCCTGGAGTGTCCTTCAGCCCCAGCATTTT. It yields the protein CAWSVLQPQHF.

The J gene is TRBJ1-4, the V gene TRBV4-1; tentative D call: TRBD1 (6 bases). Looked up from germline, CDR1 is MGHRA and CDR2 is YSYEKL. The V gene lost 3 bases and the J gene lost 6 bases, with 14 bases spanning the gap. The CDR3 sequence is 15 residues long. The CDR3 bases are TGCGCCAGCAGCCATACAGGGCCGGCGGATGAAAAACTGTTTTTT. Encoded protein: CASSHTGPADEKLFF.

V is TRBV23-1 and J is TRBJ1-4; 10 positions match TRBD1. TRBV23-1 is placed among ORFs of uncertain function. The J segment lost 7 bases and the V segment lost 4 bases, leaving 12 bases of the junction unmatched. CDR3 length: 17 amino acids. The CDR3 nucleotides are TGCGCCAGCAGTCCTCGGGGACAGGGGAAGCTTGGTGAAAAACTGTTTTTT. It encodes CASSPRGQGKLGEKLFF.

The CDR3: CASSLKLTETQYF. The DNA of the CDR3 is TGCGCCAGCAGCTTGAAACTTACGGAGACCCAGTACTTC. This sequence joins TRBV5-1 and TRBJ2-5; D is unresolved. The CDR3 extends over 13 amino acids. V gave up 1 base and J gave up 5 bases, with 9 bases separating them. Looked up from germline, CDR1 is SGHRS and CDR2 is YFSETQ.

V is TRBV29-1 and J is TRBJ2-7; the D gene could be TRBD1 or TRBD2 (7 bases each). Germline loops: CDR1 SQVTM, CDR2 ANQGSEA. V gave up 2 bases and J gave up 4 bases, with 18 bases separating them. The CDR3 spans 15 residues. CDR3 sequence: CSVEISTGRGYEQYF. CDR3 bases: TGCAGCGTTGAAATTTCGACAGGGCGGGGGTACGAGCAGTACTTC.

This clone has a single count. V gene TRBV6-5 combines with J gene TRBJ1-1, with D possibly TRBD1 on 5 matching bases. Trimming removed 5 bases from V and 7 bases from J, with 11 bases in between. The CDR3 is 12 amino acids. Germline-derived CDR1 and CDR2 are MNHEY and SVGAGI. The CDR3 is CASSGTAGEAFF. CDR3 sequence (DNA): TGTGCCAGCAGTGGGACGGCAGGTGAAGCTTTCTTT.

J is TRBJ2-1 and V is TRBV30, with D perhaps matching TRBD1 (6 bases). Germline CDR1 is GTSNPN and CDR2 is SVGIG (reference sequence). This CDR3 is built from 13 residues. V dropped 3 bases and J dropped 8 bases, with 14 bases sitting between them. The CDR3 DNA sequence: TGTGCCTGGAGCCGAAACAGGGTTGATGAGCAGTTCTTC. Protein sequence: CAWSRNRVDEQFF.

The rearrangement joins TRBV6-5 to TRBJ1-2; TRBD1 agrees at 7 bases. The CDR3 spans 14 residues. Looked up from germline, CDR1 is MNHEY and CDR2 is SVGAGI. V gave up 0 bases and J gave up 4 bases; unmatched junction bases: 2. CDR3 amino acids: CASSYSSGGYGYTF. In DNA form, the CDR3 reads TGTGCCAGCAGTTACTCGTCAGGGGGCTATGGCTACACCTTC.

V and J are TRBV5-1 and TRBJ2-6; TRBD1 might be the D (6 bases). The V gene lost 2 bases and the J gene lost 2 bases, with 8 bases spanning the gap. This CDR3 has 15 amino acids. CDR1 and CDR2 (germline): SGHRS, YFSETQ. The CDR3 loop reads CASSLQGAGANVLTF. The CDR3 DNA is TGCGCCAGCAGCTTACAGGGAGCTGGGGCCAACGTCCTGACTTTC.

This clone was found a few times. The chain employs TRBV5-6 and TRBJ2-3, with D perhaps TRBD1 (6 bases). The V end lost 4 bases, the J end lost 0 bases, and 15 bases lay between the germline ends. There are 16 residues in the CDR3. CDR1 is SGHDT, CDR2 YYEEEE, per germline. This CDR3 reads CASSVLGQGSTDTQYF. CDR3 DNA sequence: TGTGCCAGCAGCGTGTTAGGGCAGGGGAGCACAGATACGCAGTATTTT.

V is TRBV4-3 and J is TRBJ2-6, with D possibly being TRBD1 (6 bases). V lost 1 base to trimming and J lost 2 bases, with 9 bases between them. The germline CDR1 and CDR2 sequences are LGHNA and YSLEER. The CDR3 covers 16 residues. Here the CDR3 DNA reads TGCGCCAGCAGCCAAGTTGGGGGCGCTGGGGCCAACGTCCTGACTTTC. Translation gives CASSQVGGAGANVLTF.

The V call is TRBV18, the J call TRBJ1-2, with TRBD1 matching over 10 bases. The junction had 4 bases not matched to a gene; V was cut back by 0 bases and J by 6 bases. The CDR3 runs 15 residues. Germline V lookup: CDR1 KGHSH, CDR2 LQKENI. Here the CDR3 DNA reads TGTGCCAGCTCACCACCGGGACAGGGGAGGAATGGCTACACCTTC. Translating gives CASSPPGQGRNGYTF.

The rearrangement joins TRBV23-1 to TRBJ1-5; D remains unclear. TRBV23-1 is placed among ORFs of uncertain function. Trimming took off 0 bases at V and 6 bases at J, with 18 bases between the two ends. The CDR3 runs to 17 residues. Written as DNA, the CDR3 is TGCGCCAGCAGTCAATCGTTTTCCTTTCGTGGTCTTCAGCCCCAGCATTTT. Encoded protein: CASSQSFSFRGLQPQHF.

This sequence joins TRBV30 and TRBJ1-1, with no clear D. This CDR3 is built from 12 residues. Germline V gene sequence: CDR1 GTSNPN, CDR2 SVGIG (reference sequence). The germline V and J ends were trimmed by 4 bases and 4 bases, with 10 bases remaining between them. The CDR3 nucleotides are TGTGCCTGGATCCGGTGGGGCACTGAAGCTTTCTTT. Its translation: CAWIRWGTEAFF. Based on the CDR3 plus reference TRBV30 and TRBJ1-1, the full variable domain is SQTIHQWPATLVQPVGSPLSLECTVEGTSNPNLYWYRQAAGRGLQLLFYSVGIGQISSEVPQNLSASRPQDRQFILSSKKLLLSDSGFYLCAWIRWGTEAFFGQGTRLTVV.

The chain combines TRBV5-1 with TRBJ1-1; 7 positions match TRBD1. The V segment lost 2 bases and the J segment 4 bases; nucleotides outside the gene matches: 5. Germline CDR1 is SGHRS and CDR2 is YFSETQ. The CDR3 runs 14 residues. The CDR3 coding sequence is TGCGCCAGCAGCTTAGACAGGGTGGGCACTGAAGCTTTCTTT. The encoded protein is CASSLDRVGTEAFF.